This TCR beta chain was profiled in a study of blood T cell repertoires in COVID-19. The wider study: Samples came from the United States, Italy and Spain, spanning acute and convalescent COVID-19. The analysed material was cDNA or gDNA that came from T cells, B-cell-depleted T cells, or PBMCs.

Profiling relied on immunoSEQ multiplex PCR, and the TCRdb table lists in-frame clones only, not all of them. The sample comprises around 97,000 clones, roughly 80% of which are singletons, and approximately 12% rests with the top ten. Trimming shortened V by 2 bases and J by 5 bases, and 4 bases separated the two germline ends. Germline V gene data show CDR1 as MRHNA and CDR2 as SNTAGT. This CDR3 contains 12 residues. This receptor was identified in a human donor in a cohort sampled during active COVID-19. V and J are TRBV6-4 and TRBJ2-1; no firm D call. The sample was peripheral blood. Written as DNA, the CDR3 is TGTGCCAGCAGTGACCAGAACAATGAGCAGTTCTTC. Translated, it gives CASSDQNNEQFF.